Described below is a single T cell receptor beta chain sequence and its context. This sample was included in a study of T cell responses to AZD1222 COVID-19 vaccine. The repertoire was sequenced with immunoSEQ multiplex PCR; TCRdb's copy has only in-frame clones and lacks some. In the table there are more than 90,000 clones, about 89% of which are singletons. The starting material was peripheral blood, obtained 28 days after the second AZD1222 dose. The origin of this receptor is an adult who received the AZD1222 COVID-19 vaccine.

Here the CDR3 reads CASSLSRNTIYF. The CDR3 DNA reads as TGTGCCAGCAGTTTATCACGAAACACCATATATTTT. The rearrangement joins TRBV28 to TRBJ1-3; D remains unclear. The V and J ends lost 1 base and 5 bases respectively, with 3 bases between them. Germline V lookup: CDR1 MDHEN, CDR2 SYDVKM. The CDR3 covers 12 residues.